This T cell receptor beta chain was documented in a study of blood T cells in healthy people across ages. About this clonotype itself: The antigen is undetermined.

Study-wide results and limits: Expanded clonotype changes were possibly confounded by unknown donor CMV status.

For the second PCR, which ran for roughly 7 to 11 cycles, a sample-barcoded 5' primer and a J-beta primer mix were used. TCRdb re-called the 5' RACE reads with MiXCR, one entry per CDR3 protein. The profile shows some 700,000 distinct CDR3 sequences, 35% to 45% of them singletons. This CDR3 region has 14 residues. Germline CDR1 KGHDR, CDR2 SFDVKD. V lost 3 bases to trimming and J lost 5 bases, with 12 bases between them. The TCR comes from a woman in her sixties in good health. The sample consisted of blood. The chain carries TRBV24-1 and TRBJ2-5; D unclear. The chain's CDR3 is CATSDAGLGETQYF. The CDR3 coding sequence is TGTGCCACCAGTGATGCAGGCCTTGGGGAGACCCAGTACTTC.